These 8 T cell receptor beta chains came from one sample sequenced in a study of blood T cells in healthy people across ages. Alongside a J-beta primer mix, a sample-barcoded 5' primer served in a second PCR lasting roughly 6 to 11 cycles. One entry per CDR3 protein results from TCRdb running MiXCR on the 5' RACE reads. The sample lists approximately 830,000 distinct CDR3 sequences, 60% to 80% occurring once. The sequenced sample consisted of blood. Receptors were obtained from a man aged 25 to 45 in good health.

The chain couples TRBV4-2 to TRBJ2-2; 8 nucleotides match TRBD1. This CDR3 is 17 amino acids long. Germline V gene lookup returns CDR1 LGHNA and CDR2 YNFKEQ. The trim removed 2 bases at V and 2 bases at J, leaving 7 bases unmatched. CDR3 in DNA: TGTGCCAGCAGCCAAACAGGGGGATGGGAAAACACCGGGGAGCTGTTTTTT. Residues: CASSQTGGWENTGELFF.

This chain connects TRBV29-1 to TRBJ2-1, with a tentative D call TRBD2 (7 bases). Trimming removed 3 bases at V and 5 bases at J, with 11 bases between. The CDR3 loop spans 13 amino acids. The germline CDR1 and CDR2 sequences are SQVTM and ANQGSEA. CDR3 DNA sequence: TGCAGCGTTGACCCGGGGGGCGACAATGAGCAGTTCTTC. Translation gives CSVDPGGDNEQFF.

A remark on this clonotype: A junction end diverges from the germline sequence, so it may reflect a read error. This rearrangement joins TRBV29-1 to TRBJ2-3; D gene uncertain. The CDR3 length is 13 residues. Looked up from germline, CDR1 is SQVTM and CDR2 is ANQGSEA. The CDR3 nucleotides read TGCAGCGTTGAAACGGCTACAAGAGATATGCAGTATTTT. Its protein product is CSVETATRDMQYF.

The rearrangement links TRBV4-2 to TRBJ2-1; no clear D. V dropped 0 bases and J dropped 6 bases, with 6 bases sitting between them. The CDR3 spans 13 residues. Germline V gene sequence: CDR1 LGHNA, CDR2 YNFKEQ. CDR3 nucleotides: TGTGCCAGCAGCCAAGAGGGCCTCAATGAGCAGTTCTTC. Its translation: CASSQEGLNEQFF.

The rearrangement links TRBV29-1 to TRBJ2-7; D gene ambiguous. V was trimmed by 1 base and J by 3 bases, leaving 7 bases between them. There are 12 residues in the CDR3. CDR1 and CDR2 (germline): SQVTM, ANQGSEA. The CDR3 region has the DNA TGCAGCGTTGAAGCTAGGAACTACGAGCAGTACTTC. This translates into CSVEARNYEQYF.

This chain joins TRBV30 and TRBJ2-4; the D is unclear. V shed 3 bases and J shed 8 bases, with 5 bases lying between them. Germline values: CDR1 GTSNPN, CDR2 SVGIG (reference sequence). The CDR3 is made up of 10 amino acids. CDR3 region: CAWSLDIQYF. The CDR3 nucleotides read TGTGCCTGGAGCCTAGACATTCAGTACTTC.

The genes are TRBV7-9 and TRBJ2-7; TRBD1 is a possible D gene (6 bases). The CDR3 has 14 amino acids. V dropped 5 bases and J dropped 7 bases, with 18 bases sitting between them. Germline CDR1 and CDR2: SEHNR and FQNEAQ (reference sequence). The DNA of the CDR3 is TGTGCCAGCAGCCCCCACAGGGCCGCTGGGGAGCAGTACTTC. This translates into CASSPHRAAGEQYF.

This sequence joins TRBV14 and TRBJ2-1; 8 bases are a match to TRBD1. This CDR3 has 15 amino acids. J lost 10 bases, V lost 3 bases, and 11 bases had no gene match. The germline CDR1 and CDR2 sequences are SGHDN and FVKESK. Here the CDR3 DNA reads TGTGCCAGCAGCCACGCCGTCACAGGGGGTCGAGAGCAGTTCTTC. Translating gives CASSHAVTGGREQFF.